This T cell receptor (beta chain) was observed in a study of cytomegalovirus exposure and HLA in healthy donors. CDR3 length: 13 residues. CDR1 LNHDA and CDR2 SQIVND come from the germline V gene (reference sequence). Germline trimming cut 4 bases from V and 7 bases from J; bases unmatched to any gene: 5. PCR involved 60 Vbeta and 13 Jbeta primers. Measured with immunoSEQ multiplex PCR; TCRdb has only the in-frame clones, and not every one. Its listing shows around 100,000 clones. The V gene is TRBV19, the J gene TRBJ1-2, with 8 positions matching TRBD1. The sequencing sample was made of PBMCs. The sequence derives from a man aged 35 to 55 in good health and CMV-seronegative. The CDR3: CASSTGGSTGYTF. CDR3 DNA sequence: TGTGCCAGTAGTACAGGGGGCTCGACTGGCTACACCTTC.